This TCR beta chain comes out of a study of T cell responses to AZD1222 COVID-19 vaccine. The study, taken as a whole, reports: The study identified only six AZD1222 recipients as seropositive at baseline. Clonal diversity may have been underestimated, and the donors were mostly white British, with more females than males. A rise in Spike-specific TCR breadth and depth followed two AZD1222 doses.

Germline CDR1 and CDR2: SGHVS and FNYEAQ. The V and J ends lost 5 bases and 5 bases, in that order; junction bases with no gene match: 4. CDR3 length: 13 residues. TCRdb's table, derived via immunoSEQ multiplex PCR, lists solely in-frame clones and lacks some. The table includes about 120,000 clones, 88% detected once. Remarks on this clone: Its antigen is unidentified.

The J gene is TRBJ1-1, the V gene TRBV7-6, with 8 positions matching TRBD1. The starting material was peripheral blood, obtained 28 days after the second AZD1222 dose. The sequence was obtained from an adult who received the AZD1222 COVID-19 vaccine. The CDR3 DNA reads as TGTGCCAGCAGCCCAGGGGGCCGGACTGAAGCTTTCTTT. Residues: CASSPGGRTEAFF.